One sample yielded the 26 T cell receptor beta chains listed below, sequenced in a study of T cell responses to AZD1222 COVID-19 vaccine. The repertoire was sequenced with immunoSEQ multiplex PCR; TCRdb's copy has only in-frame clones and lacks some. The top ten hold about 3.8% of the sample, which has about 140,000 clones, around 93% seen once. The specimen comprised peripheral blood, sampled 28 days after the second AZD1222 dose. The receptors were gathered from an adult who received the AZD1222 COVID-19 vaccine.

The V call is TRBV7-3, the J call TRBJ1-1; D is unresolved. V was pared by 5 bases and J by 3 bases, with 10 bases between. The CDR3 has 13 residues. The germline CDR1 and CDR2 sequences are SGHTA and FQGTGA. CDR3 in DNA: TGTGCCAGCAGCCCCACCCTGCACACTGAAGCTTTCTTT. Translated: CASSPTLHTEAFF.

The chain carries TRBV11-2 and TRBJ1-5; D remains unclear. Trimming shortened V by 5 bases and J by 6 bases, and 14 bases separated the two germline ends. Per germline, CDR1 SGHAT and CDR2 FQNNGV. This CDR3 is 14 amino acids long. CDR3 bases: TGTGCCAGCAGCGTCTCCTTAGTTGGTCAGCCCCAGCATTTT. Translated: CASSVSLVGQPQHF.

The rearrangement joins TRBV7-2 to TRBJ2-7, with D perhaps TRBD2 (7 bases). Germline-derived CDR1 and CDR2 are SGHTA and FQGNSA. This CDR3 region has 14 residues. V was trimmed by 3 bases and J by 0 bases, leaving 9 bases between them. The CDR3 loop reads CASSLGGPSYEQYF. The CDR3, as DNA: TGTGCCAGCAGCTTGGGGGGGCCCTCCTACGAGCAGTACTTC.

The DNA for the CDR3 is TGTGCCAGCAGTCCCTGGGGGGTCGGAAGGTCTAATGAAAAACTGTTTTTT. This translates into CASSPWGVGRSNEKLFF. The chain has TRBV28 and TRBJ1-4; weak D call: TRBD1 (5 bases). Trimming cost V 5 bases and J 3 bases, with 19 bases left between them. The CDR3 contains 17 residues. CDR1 is MDHEN and CDR2 is SYDVKM in the germline V gene.

In its sample, this clone was seen once. The chain carries TRBV10-3 and TRBJ2-7, with 13 nucleotides matching TRBD2. Germline V gives CDR1 ENHRY, CDR2 SYGVKD. The CDR3 has 15 amino acids. The V segment lost 4 bases and the J segment 4 bases; nucleotides outside the gene matches: 4. DNA of the CDR3: TGTGCCATCAGTGGGACTAGCGGGAGTTCTTACGAGCAGTACTTC. The encoded protein is CAISGTSGSSYEQYF.

The chain has TRBV15 and TRBJ2-7, with 9 positions matching TRBD2. Germline V lookup: CDR1 LNHNV, CDR2 YYDKDF (reference sequence). This CDR3 has 16 residues. The junction had 10 bases not matched to a gene; V was cut back by 5 bases and J by 2 bases. CDR3: CATSPSSGTKTYEQYF. The CDR3, as DNA: TGTGCCACCAGCCCGTCTAGCGGGACGAAAACCTACGAGCAGTACTTC.

This chain links TRBV24-1 with TRBJ2-1; perhaps D is TRBD1 or TRBD2 (5 bases each). Germline V gene lookup returns CDR1 KGHDR and CDR2 SFDVKD. The CDR3 is 16 amino acids. Trimming removed 3 bases from V and 5 bases from J, with 16 bases in between. The CDR3 reads CATSDQKGTRDNEQFF. The DNA of the CDR3 is TGTGCCACCAGTGATCAGAAAGGGACGAGGGACAATGAGCAGTTCTTC.

The chain recombines TRBV28 with TRBJ1-2; D gene unclear. V was cut by 4 bases and J by 2 bases, with 14 bases left in between. Germline CDR1 MDHEN, CDR2 SYDVKM. The CDR3 sequence is 15 residues long. CDR3 in amino acids: CASSSFSVVNYGYTF. As DNA, the CDR3 is TGTGCCAGCAGTTCGTTCTCGGTGGTGAACTATGGCTACACCTTC.

J is TRBJ1-5 and V is TRBV10-3; D gene unclear. The germline V gene encodes CDR1 ENHRY and CDR2 SYGVKD. The CDR3 length is 17 residues. Trimming stripped 4 bases from V and 0 bases from J, with 16 bases between. The CDR3 loop is CAISADGSRYSNQPQHF. The CDR3 DNA reads TGTGCCATCAGTGCAGACGGCAGTAGATATAGCAATCAGCCCCAGCATTTT.

This clone was detected only once. This chain uses TRBV6-1 with TRBJ1-4; 7 bases match TRBD1. The germline V gene has CDR1 MNHNS and CDR2 SASEGT. Germline trimming cut 3 bases from V and 4 bases from J; bases unmatched to any gene: 5. The CDR3 consists of 15 residues. The CDR3 DNA is TGTGCCAGCAGTGATACAGGGGAGCATAATGAAAAACTGTTTTTT. Its translation: CASSDTGEHNEKLFF.

V usage is TRBV5-1 and J usage is TRBJ2-5; maybe TRBD2 (5 bases). This CDR3 comprises 15 residues. V lost 2 bases and J 2 bases, leaving 13 bases between the germline ends. Germline V gene sequence: CDR1 SGHRS, CDR2 YFSETQ. The CDR3 sequence: CASSFAGGGQETQYF. The CDR3 region has the DNA TGCGCCAGCAGCTTCGCGGGCGGCGGTCAAGAGACCCAGTACTTC. The complete variable domain, with remaining parts taken from reference TRBV5-1 and TRBJ2-5, reads KAGVTQTPRYLIKTRGQQVTLSCSPISGHRSVSWYQQTPGQGLQFLFEYFSETQRNKGNFPGRFSGRQFSNSRSEMNVSTLELGDSALYLCASSFAGGGQETQYFGPGTRLLVL.

Written as DNA, the CDR3 is TGCAGCGTTGAAGACAGGGCCGCCAGTGGCTACACCTTC. It translates to CSVEDRAASGYTF. The rearrangement uses TRBV29-1 and TRBJ1-2; TRBD1 might be the D (5 bases). The CDR3 is 13 amino acids. Germline V gene sequence: CDR1 SQVTM, CDR2 ANQGSEA. V dropped 0 bases and J dropped 7 bases, with 12 bases sitting between them.

This rearrangement joins TRBV4-1 to TRBJ2-3, with 15 bases lining up with TRBD2. Trimming removed 1 base from V and 7 bases from J; junction bases left unmatched: 3. In germline, CDR1 is MGHRA, CDR2 YSYEKL. The CDR3 contains 16 residues. CDR3 sequence reads: CASSQGTSGRAYTQYF. The CDR3 nucleotides are TGCGCCAGCAGCCAAGGGACTAGCGGGAGGGCCTATACGCAGTATTTT.

This sequence joins TRBV29-1 and TRBJ1-2, with unresolved D. V shed 5 bases and J shed 2 bases, with 12 bases lying between them. The germline gives CDR1 SQVTM, CDR2 ANQGSEA. The CDR3 runs to 13 residues. The DNA for the CDR3 is TGCAGCGTTAGACCGCCATCGAACTATGGCTACACCTTC. This gives the protein CSVRPPSNYGYTF.

The chain employs TRBV4-2 and TRBJ2-7; a weak D match, TRBD2 (6 bases). The CDR3 totals 16 residues. Germline V gene sequence: CDR1 LGHNA, CDR2 YNFKEQ. Trimming cost V 1 base and J 4 bases, with 17 bases left between them. For the CDR3, the DNA is TGTGCCAGCAGCCAAGTTGAGGGAGGCCCCCCTTACGAGCAGTACTTC. Protein product: CASSQVEGGPPYEQYF.

This clone was seen only once. The CDR3 loop reads CASSTYRGDTNTEAFF. The DNA for the CDR3 is TGTGCCAGCAGCACGTACAGGGGCGATACGAACACTGAAGCTTTCTTT. The V and J genes are TRBV28 and TRBJ1-1; 7 nucleotides match TRBD1. CDR1 MDHEN and CDR2 SYDVKM come from the germline V gene. J lost 1 base, V lost 6 bases, and 11 bases had no gene match. The CDR3 is 16 residues long.

The V gene is TRBV4-1, the J gene TRBJ1-5, with D perhaps TRBD1 (6 bases). Trimming cost V 3 bases and J 2 bases, with 11 bases left between them. Germline V CDR1 and CDR2: MGHRA, YSYEKL. CDR3 length: 15 amino acids. The CDR3 bases are TGCGCCAGCAGCCAGGAGGACAGTGGCAATCAGCCCCAGCATTTT. Translation: CASSQEDSGNQPQHF.

This rearrangement joins TRBV11-2 to TRBJ2-6; tentative D call: TRBD1 (5 bases). Per germline, CDR1 SGHAT and CDR2 FQNNGV. The CDR3 extends over 17 amino acids. The V gene lost 5 bases and the J gene lost 2 bases, with 16 bases spanning the gap. CDR3 loop: CASSVALAGTGANVLTF. DNA of the CDR3: TGTGCCAGCAGCGTAGCCTTGGCAGGGACTGGGGCCAACGTCCTGACTTTC.

The chain employs TRBV9 and TRBJ1-1; possible D gene TRBD1, 6 bases. V shed 3 bases and J shed 1 base, with 16 bases lying between them. The CDR3 spans 16 residues. Germline CDR1 and CDR2: SGDLS and YYNGEE. Written as DNA, the CDR3 is TGTGCCAGCAGCGCCATACCCGGACAGACGAACACTGAAGCTTTCTTT. Translation: CASSAIPGQTNTEAFF.

The CDR3 reads CASSLFARTIDYGYTF. The CDR3 region has the DNA TGTGCCAGCAGCTTATTTGCTAGGACAATCGACTATGGCTACACCTTC. V and J are TRBV7-4 and TRBJ1-2; D is perhaps TRBD1 (5 bases). The germline V gene has CDR1 SGHVT and CDR2 SQSDAQ. V was cut by 2 bases and J by 3 bases, with 16 bases left in between. This CDR3 has 16 residues.

The chain links TRBV7-9 to TRBJ1-6; a weak D match, TRBD1 (6 bases). CDR3 size: 14 residues. The germline V gene encodes CDR1 SEHNR and CDR2 FQNEAQ (reference sequence). V was pared by 5 bases and J by 6 bases, with 11 bases between. CDR3 in amino acids: CASSATGPNSPLHF. DNA for the CDR3: TGTGCCAGCAGCGCAACAGGGCCTAATTCACCCCTCCACTTT.

The V gene is TRBV19, the J gene TRBJ1-1; 8 bases are a match to TRBD1. V shed 4 bases, J shed 10 bases, and the junction held 8 bases outside the gene matches. Looked up from germline, CDR1 is LNHDA and CDR2 is SQIVND (reference sequence). The CDR3 consists of 13 residues. CDR3 bases: TGTGCCAGTAGTACGGGACAGGCCCCGATAGCTTTCTTT. This gives the protein CASSTGQAPIAFF.

V and J are TRBV7-2 and TRBJ2-1, with D perhaps TRBD2 (6 bases). V was trimmed by 1 base and J by 7 bases, leaving 17 bases between them. This CDR3 spans 16 amino acids. Germline CDR1 reads SGHTA; CDR2 reads FQGNSA. CDR3 coding DNA: TGTGCCAGCAGCTTAGATACCGGACCCGGAGGGAATGAGCAGTTCTTC. This sequence encodes CASSLDTGPGGNEQFF.

V gene TRBV18 combines with J gene TRBJ1-1; D unclear. This CDR3 has 13 residues. The V and J ends lost 3 bases and 5 bases respectively, with 10 bases between them. Germline CDR1 reads KGHSH; CDR2 reads LQKENI. CDR3 coding DNA: TGTGCCAGCTCACCGGGCGAAGTGACTGAAGCTTTCTTT. Protein: CASSPGEVTEAFF.

This chain links TRBV7-2 with TRBJ1-4; 10 bases fit TRBD1. The CDR3 has 12 residues. CDR1 and CDR2 (germline): SGHTA, FQGNSA. Unmatched junction bases numbered 5, after V lost 5 bases and J lost 14 bases. CDR3 region: CASSKGQGNLFF. The CDR3 region has the DNA TGTGCCAGCAGCAAGGGACAGGGGAATCTGTTTTTT.

The rearrangement uses TRBV19 and TRBJ2-5; maybe TRBD1 (5 bases). The germline V gene has CDR1 LNHDA and CDR2 SQIVND (reference sequence). The CDR3 sequence is 13 residues long. Trimming cost V 3 bases and J 10 bases, with 15 bases left between them. The CDR3 loop is CASSIEGAVGQYF. CDR3 DNA: TGTGCCAGTAGTATTGAAGGGGCGGTGGGCCAGTACTTC.